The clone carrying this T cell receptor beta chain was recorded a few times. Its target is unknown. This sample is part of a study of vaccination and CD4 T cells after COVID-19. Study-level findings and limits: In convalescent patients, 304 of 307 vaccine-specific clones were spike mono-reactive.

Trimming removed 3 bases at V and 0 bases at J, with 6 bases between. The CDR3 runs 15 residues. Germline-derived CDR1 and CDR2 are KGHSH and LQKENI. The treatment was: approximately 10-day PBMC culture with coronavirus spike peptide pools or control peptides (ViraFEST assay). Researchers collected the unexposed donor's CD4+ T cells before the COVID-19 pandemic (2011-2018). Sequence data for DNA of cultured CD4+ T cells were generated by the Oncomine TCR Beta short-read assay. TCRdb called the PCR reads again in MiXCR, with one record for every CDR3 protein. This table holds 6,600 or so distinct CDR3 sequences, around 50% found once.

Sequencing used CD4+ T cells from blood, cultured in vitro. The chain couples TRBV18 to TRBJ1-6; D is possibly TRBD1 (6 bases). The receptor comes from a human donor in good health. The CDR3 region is CASSPDSSYNSPLHF. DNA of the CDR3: TGTGCCAGCTCACCGGACAGCTCCTATAATTCACCCCTCCACTTT. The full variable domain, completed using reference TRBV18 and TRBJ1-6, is NAGVMQNPRHLVRRRGQEARLRCSPMKGHSHVYWYRQLPEEGLKFMVYLQKENIIDESGMPKERFSAEFPKEGPSILRIQQVVRGDSAAYFCASSPDSSYNSPLHFGNGTRLTVT.